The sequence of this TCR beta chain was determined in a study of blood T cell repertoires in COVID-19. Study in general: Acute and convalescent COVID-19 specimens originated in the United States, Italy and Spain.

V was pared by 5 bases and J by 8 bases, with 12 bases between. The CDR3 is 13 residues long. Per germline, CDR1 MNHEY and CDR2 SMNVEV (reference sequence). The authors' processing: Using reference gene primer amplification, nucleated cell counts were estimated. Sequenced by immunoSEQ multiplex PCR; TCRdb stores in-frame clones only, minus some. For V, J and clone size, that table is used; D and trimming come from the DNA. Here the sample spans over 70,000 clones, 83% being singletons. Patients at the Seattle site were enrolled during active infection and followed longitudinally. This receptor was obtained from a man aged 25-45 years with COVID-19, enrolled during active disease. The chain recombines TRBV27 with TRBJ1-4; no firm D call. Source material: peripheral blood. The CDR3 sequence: CASSRQDNEKLFF. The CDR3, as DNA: TGTGCCAGCAGTCGGCAGGATAACGAAAAACTGTTTTTT.